This TCR beta chain emerged from a study of blood T cell repertoires in COVID-19. Whole-study context: Some COVID-19 samples were acute and others convalescent; all came from the United States, Italy and Spain. T cells, B-cell-depleted T cells, or PBMCs provided the cDNA or gDNA that served as material.

Per the authors' pipeline: It was from reference gene primer amplification that nucleated cell counts were estimated. Repertoires were generated with immunoSEQ multiplex PCR, while TCRdb's copy carries only in-frame clones and drops some. The DNA was the basis for D and trimming; V, J and clone size are from that table. The data hold more than 95,000 clones, with approximately 80% observed a single time. Germline CDR1 LGHDT, CDR2 YNNKEL (reference sequence). Deletions cut 0 bases from V and 5 bases from J, with 13 bases between. This CDR3 has 15 residues. V and J are TRBV3-1 (or the pseudogene TRBV3-2) and TRBJ1-1; no reliable D call. Source material: peripheral blood. The receptor comes from a man in his sixties with acute or convalescent COVID-19. The CDR3, as DNA: TGTGCCAGCAGCCAAGAGTCGCGGCCCGGTACTGAAGCTTTCTTT. Its protein is CASSQESRPGTEAFF.